This T cell receptor beta chain was found in a study of T cells in Graves' hyperthyroidism and ophthalmopathy. Broader study findings: Researchers report that a 13 V-J model separated ophthalmopathy from stable hyperthyroidism. Ophthalmopathy prediction by the model preceded onset by a median roughly 6 months.

Patients showing uncontrolled infection, other autoimmune disease, pregnancy or lactation were ineligible. Using around 10 ml of fresh peripheral blood, PBMCs were prepared. Germline CDR1 and CDR2: SGDLS and YYNGEE. V lost 9 bases and J 0 bases, leaving 13 bases between the germline ends. This CDR3 has 14 amino acids. What was amplified from RNA transcripts were TCR beta CDR3 regions. A first-round RT-PCR of the TCR CDR3 used the HTBI primer set. TCRdb re-derived calls from the multiplex PCR reads in MiXCR, one entry per CDR3 protein. The top ten clones hold roughly 18% of a sample with around 530,000 distinct CDR3 sequences, 17% of them seen once. To note about this clonotype: Its specificity is not known.

This chain joins TRBV9 and TRBJ1-5; no reliable D call. The sequenced material came from blood. The source of this sequence is a woman aged 18-35 years with Graves' ophthalmopathy. The CDR3 spells CATPETDSNQPQHF. CDR3 DNA: TGTGCCACACCCGAGACGGATAGCAATCAGCCCCAGCATTTT.